This T cell receptor beta chain was captured in a study of T cells in Graves' hyperthyroidism and ophthalmopathy. Findings of the study overall: Appearing also in blood were most of the thyroid clonotypes expanded above 0.001. Stable hyperthyroidism was told apart from ophthalmopathy by a model built on 13 V-J features.

Amplification of TCR beta CDR3 regions was performed using RNA transcripts as template. An initial round of RT-PCR targeting the TCR CDR3 relied on the HTBI primer set. A single record per CDR3 protein comes from TCRdb applying MiXCR to the multiplex PCR reads. This table has about 340,000 distinct CDR3 sequences, around a fifth appearing once. This clonotype showed up just a few times. What it recognizes is unknown. Among the patients, aged 18 to 65, hyperthyroidism was newly diagnosed and had lasted under 2 months. Together with thyroid ultrasound, orbital computed tomography, serum thyroxine and TRAb, clinical symptoms were used for diagnoses. The CDR3 covers 15 residues. Germline CDR1 and CDR2: LNHDA and SQIVND (reference sequence). J lost 1 base, V lost 6 bases, and 5 bases had no gene match.

The chain links TRBV19 to TRBJ1-5; 8 positions agree with TRBD1. What was sequenced was blood. The TCR originated in a woman aged 45 to 65 with Graves' hyperthyroidism. The CDR3 region is CASSTQGASNQPQHF. CDR3 nucleotide sequence: TGTGCCAGTAGCACTCAGGGGGCGAGCAATCAGCCCCAGCATTTT.